One T cell receptor (beta chain) is described in this entry. The V end lost 1 base, the J end lost 7 bases, and 8 bases lay between the germline ends. The CDR3 spans 13 residues. Looked up from germline, CDR1 is SGHRS and CDR2 is YFSETQ. The data derive from a study of control samples from healthy donors and cancer patients. Sequencing used immunoSEQ multiplex PCR; TCRdb keeps in-frame clones, though not all of them. The table shows about 100,000 clones, with about 91% occurring only once. The V and J genes are TRBV5-1 and TRBJ2-2; D remains ambiguous. Sequencing input: blood. The receptor was derived from a man aged 25-45 years in good health. The DNA for the CDR3 is TGCGCCAGCAGCTTGCTGTCCAGCGGGGAGCTGTTTTTT. Its translation: CASSLLSSGELFF. The variable domain in full, completed from reference TRBV5-1 and TRBJ2-2, reads KAGVTQTPRYLIKTRGQQVTLSCSPISGHRSVSWYQQTPGQGLQFLFEYFSETQRNKGNFPGRFSGRQFSNSRSEMNVSTLELGDSALYLCASSLLSSGELFFGEGSRLTVL.